This record concerns one T cell receptor (beta chain) sequence. What it recognizes is unknown. Vbeta (60) and Jbeta (13) primers were used in the PCR. Using immunoSEQ multiplex PCR, the repertoire was profiled, and TCRdb retains in-frame clones only, with some absent. The sample holds about 160,000 clones, approximately 80% seen once. The source of the sample is a study of cytomegalovirus exposure and HLA in healthy donors. This CDR3 region has 16 residues. CDR1 is MNHEY, CDR2 SMNVEV, per germline (reference sequence). The V gene end was trimmed by 4 bases and the J gene end by 3 bases; junction bases not matched to a gene: 10. Study observations and caveats: About 87% or about 30% of the time was how often most TCR beta V segments were productive, according to an earlier analysis.

The chain uses TRBV27 and TRBJ2-7, with 9 bases lining up with TRBD2. This clonotype originated in a woman under 30 in good health and CMV-seronegative. The sample taken for sequencing was PBMCs. CDR3 DNA: TGTGCCAGCAGTTCGTTAGCGGGAGATCTATACTACGAGCAGTACTTC. Translation: CASSSLAGDLYYEQYF.